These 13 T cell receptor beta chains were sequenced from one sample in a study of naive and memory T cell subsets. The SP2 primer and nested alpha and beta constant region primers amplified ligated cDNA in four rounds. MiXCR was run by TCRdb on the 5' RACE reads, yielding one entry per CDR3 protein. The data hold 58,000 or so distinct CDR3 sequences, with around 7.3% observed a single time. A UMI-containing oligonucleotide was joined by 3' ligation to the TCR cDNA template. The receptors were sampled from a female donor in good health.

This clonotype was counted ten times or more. CDR3 in DNA: TGCAGTGCTAGAAAGGGACAGGGGGATCAGCCCCAGCATTTT. The encoded protein is CSARKGQGDQPQHF. The V gene is TRBV20-1, the J gene TRBJ1-5, with 11 bases identical to TRBD1. In germline, CDR1 is DFQATT, CDR2 SNEGSKA (reference sequence). This CDR3 is built from 14 residues. Trimming took 2 bases from V and 5 from J; bases not matched to a gene: 2.

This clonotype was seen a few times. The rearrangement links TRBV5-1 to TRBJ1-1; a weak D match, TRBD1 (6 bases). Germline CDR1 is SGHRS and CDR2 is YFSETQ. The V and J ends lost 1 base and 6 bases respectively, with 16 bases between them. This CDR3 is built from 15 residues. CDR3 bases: TGCGCCAGCAGCTTGTACGCGGACAGACCCCCTGAAGCTTTCTTT. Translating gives CASSLYADRPPEAFF.

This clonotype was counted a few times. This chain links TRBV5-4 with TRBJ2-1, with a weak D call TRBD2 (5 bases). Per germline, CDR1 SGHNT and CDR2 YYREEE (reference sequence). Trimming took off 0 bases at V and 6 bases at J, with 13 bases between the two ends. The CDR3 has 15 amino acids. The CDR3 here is CASSLGGAVSNEQFF. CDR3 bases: TGTGCCAGCAGCTTGGGGGGAGCGGTCTCCAATGAGCAGTTCTTC. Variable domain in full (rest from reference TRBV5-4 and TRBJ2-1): ETGVTQSPTHLIKTRGQQVTLRCSSQSGHNTVSWYQQALGQGPQFIFQYYREEENGRGNFPPRFSGLQFPNYSSELNVNALELDDSALYLCASSLGGAVSNEQFFGPGTRLTVL.

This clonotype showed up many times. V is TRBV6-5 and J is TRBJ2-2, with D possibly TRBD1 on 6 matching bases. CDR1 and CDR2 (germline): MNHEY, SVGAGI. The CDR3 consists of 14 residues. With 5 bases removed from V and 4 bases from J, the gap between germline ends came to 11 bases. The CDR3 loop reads CASSNYRVTGELFF. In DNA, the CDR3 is TGTGCCAGCAGTAACTACAGGGTCACCGGGGAGCTGTTTTTT.

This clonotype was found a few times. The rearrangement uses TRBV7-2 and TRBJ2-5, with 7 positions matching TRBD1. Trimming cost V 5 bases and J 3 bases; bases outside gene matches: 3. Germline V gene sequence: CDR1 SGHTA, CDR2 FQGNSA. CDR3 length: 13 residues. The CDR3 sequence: CASSTGQEETQYF. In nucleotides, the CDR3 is TGTGCCAGCAGCACCGGACAGGAAGAGACCCAGTACTTC.

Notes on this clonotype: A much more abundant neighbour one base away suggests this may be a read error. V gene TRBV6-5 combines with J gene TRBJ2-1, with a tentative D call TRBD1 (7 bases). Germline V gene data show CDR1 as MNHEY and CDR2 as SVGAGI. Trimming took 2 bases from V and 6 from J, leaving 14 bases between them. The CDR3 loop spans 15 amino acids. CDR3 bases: TGTGCCAGCAGTTACGGGCAGGGGGGATGCAATGAGCAGTTCTTC. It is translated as CASSYGQGGCNEQFF.

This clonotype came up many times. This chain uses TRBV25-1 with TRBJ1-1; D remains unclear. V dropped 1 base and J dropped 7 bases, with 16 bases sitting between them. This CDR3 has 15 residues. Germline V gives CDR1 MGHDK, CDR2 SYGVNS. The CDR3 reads CASSESSISAVEAFF. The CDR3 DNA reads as TGTGCCAGCAGTGAATCATCGATTTCGGCAGTTGAAGCTTTCTTT.

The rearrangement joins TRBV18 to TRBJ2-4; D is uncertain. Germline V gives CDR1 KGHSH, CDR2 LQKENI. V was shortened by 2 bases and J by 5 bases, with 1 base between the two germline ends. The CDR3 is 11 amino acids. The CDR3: CASSPENIQYF. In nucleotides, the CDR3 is TGTGCCAGCTCACCAGAAAACATTCAGTACTTC.

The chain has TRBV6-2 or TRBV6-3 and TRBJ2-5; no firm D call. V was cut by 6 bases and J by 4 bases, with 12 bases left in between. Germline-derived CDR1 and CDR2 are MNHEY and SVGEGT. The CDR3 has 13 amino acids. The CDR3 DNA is TGTGCCAGCAGCCGGGCGGACGGAGAGACCCAGTACTTC. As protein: CASSRADGETQYF.

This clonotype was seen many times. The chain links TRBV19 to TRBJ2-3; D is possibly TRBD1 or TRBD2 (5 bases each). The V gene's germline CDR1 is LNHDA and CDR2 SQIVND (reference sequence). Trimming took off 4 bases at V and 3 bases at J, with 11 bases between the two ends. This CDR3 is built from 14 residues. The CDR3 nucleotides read TGTGCCAGTAGTACGGGACCGTCAACAGATACGCAGTATTTT. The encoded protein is CASSTGPSTDTQYF.

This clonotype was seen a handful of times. Here the CDR3 reads CASSELGELKGKNIQYF. In nucleotides, the CDR3 is TGTGCCAGCAGTGAGCTCGGAGAGCTGAAAGGCAAAAACATTCAGTACTTC. This rearrangement joins TRBV2 to TRBJ2-4; D not resolved. Germline CDR1 is SNHLY and CDR2 is FYNNEI. Trimming removed 3 bases from V and 3 bases from J, with 18 bases in between. The CDR3 consists of 17 residues.

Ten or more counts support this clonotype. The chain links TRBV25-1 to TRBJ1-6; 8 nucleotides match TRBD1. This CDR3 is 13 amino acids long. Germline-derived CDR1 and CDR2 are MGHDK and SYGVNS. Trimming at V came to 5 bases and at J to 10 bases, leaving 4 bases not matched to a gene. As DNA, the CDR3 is TGTGCCAGCAGTTGGACAGGGCAATCACCCCTCCACTTT. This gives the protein CASSWTGQSPLHF. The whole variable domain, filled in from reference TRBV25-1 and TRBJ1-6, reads EADIYQTPRYLVIGTGKKITLECSQTMGHDKMYWYQQDPGMELHLIHYSYGVNSTEKGDLSSESTVSRIRTEHFPLTLESARPSHTSQYLCASSWTGQSPLHFGNGTRLTVT.

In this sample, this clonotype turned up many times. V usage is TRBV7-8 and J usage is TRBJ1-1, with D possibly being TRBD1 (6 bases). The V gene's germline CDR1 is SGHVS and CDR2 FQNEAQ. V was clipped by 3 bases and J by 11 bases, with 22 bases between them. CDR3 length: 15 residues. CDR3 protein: CASSFGRAPARGAFF. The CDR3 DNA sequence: TGTGCCAGCAGCTTTGGACGGGCTCCCGCTAGGGGGGCTTTCTTT.